Each of the 18 T cell receptor beta chains below was sequenced from the same sample in a study of cytomegalovirus exposure and HLA in healthy donors. PCR was performed using 60 Vbeta and 13 Jbeta primers. This table comes from immunoSEQ multiplex PCR, and its TCRdb copy is limited to in-frame clones, with some not included. The data show about 140,000 clones, about 80% seen once. Sequenced sample: PBMCs. Receptors originate from a woman younger than 30 in good health and CMV-seropositive.

In DNA form, the CDR3 reads TGCGCCAGCAGCCCTCGACAGGGAGAGACCCAGTACTTC. Protein sequence: CASSPRQGETQYF. The chain has TRBV5-1 and TRBJ2-5; 7 bases line up with TRBD1. The CDR3 has 13 amino acids. Germline CDR1 SGHRS, CDR2 YFSETQ. Unmatched junction bases numbered 4, after V lost 4 bases and J lost 4 bases.

The rearrangement uses TRBV4-3 and TRBJ2-6, with a possible D match to TRBD1 (6 bases). The germline V gene encodes CDR1 LGHNA and CDR2 YSLEER. V was shortened by 0 bases and J by 4 bases, with 10 bases between the two germline ends. The CDR3 is 16 amino acids. CDR3 DNA sequence: TGCGCCAGCAGCCAAGACCCAGGGGTGGGGGCCAACGTCCTGACTTTC. This sequence encodes CASSQDPGVGANVLTF.

Notes on this clone: Its ends do not fully match the called genes, so a read error is possible. This rearrangement joins TRBV2 to TRBJ2-7, with D possibly matching TRBD1 (5 bases). In germline, CDR1 is SNHLY, CDR2 FYNNEI. The CDR3 is 15 amino acids. CDR3 protein: CASRPTGVRSHEQYF. The CDR3, as DNA: TGTGCCAGCAGGCCAACAGGTGTCCGCTCCCACGAGCAGTACTTC.

The CDR3 DNA is TGTGCCAGCAGCGCTACAGCTGGCTCTGGGGCCAACGTCCTGACTTTC. It codes for CASSATAGSGANVLTF. This chain joins TRBV9 and TRBJ2-6; D gene ambiguous. Germline CDR1 and CDR2: SGDLS and YYNGEE. Between the trimmed V and J ends, which lost 3 bases and 0 bases, there was a span of 10 bases. CDR3 size: 16 residues.

The chain recombines TRBV10-3 with TRBJ1-1, with 10 bases that match TRBD1. Germline lookup yields CDR1 ENHRY and CDR2 SYGVKD. V lost 2 bases to trimming and J lost 4 bases; unmatched junction nucleotides: 4. The CDR3 is 15 amino acids. CDR3 region: CAISEGRTGGTEAFF. CDR3 sequence (DNA): TGTGCCATCAGTGAGGGTCGGACAGGGGGCACTGAAGCTTTCTTT.

The gene calls are TRBV7-7 and TRBJ2-1; possibly TRBD1 for D (6 bases). CDR3 length: 12 amino acids. Germline values: CDR1 SSHAT, CDR2 FNYEAQ (reference sequence). V lost 4 bases and J lost 9, with 10 bases in between. CDR3 sequence (DNA): TGTGCCAGCAGCTCACAGGGTGGTGAGCAGTTCTTC. Translating gives CASSSQGGEQFF.

V gene TRBV2 combines with J gene TRBJ2-7, with D perhaps TRBD1 (5 bases). Trimming removed 5 bases at V and 2 bases at J, with 10 bases between. CDR1 and CDR2 from the germline V gene are SNHLY and FYNNEI. CDR3 length equals 13 residues. This CDR3 is CASSWGLTYEQYF. The CDR3 bases are TGTGCCAGCAGTTGGGGCCTCACCTACGAGCAGTACTTC.

The table lists this clone with a count of one. J is TRBJ2-3 and V is TRBV27; 7 bases map to TRBD1. Germline V gene sequence: CDR1 MNHEY, CDR2 SMNVEV (reference sequence). V lost 5 bases to trimming and J lost 1 base; unmatched junction nucleotides: 9. The CDR3 totals 16 residues. The CDR3 sequence: CASSPLTGSGTDTQYF. In DNA, the CDR3 is TGTGCCAGCAGTCCATTGACAGGGTCAGGCACAGATACGCAGTATTTT.

The chain employs TRBV19 and TRBJ1-6; 10 positions agree with TRBD1. The germline V gene has CDR1 LNHDA and CDR2 SQIVND (reference sequence). The CDR3 extends over 14 amino acids. V lost 9 bases to trimming and J lost 9 bases; unmatched junction nucleotides: 8. For the CDR3, the DNA is TGTGCCAGCGCCCGGGACAGGGGTATTTCACCCCTCCACTTT. This sequence encodes CASARDRGISPLHF. The whole variable domain, remainder taken from reference TRBV19 and TRBJ1-6, is DGGITQSPKYLFRKEGQNVTLSCEQNLNHDAMYWYRQDPGQGLRLIYYSQIVNDFQKGDIAEGYSVSREKKESFPLTVTSAQKNPTAFYLCASARDRGISPLHFGNGTRLTVT.

This chain links TRBV4-1 with TRBJ2-1, with 13 nucleotides matching TRBD2. With V trimmed by 3 bases and J by 7 bases, 9 bases remained unmatched. The CDR3 loop spans 17 amino acids. Germline CDR1 is MGHRA and CDR2 is YSYEKL. Here the CDR3 DNA reads TGCGCCAGCAGCCAGCTTCGGACTAGCGGGGGAGGAAATGAGCAGTTCTTC. As protein: CASSQLRTSGGGNEQFF.

The V gene is TRBV19, the J gene TRBJ1-2; 9 nucleotides agree with TRBD1. The CDR3 has 15 residues. Trimming took 1 base from V and 4 from J; bases not matched to a gene: 4. Germline CDR1 is LNHDA and CDR2 is SQIVND (reference sequence). DNA for the CDR3: TGTGCCAGTAGTATAGGGACAGGGGCTCGCTATGGCTACACCTTC. Encoded protein: CASSIGTGARYGYTF.

This clone has a single count. The chain combines TRBV4-2 with TRBJ2-5, with D tentatively TRBD2 (7 bases). V dropped 3 bases and J dropped 5 bases, with 16 bases sitting between them. CDR1 is LGHNA, CDR2 YNFKEQ, per germline. This CDR3 is built from 15 residues. Here the CDR3 DNA reads TGTGCCAGCAGCCAGGCCGGGGGGCAGAGGGAGACCCAGTACTTC. Amino acid sequence: CASSQAGGQRETQYF.

The chain carries TRBV6-1 and TRBJ1-1; D is undetermined. Trimming left V 7 bases short and J 0 bases short, with 9 bases between. Germline V CDR1 and CDR2: MNHNS, SASEGT. There are 13 residues in the CDR3. CDR3 sequence (DNA): TGTGCCAGCAAGGAACAGATGAACACTGAAGCTTTCTTT. It codes for CASKEQMNTEAFF.

The J gene is TRBJ1-6, the V gene TRBV2, with no clear D. The CDR3 has 13 residues. Trimming shortened V by 8 bases and J by 6 bases, and 11 bases separated the two germline ends. From germline, CDR1 is SNHLY and CDR2 FYNNEI. The CDR3 DNA sequence: TGTGCCAGCGAGCGCCGACCTAATTCACCCCTCCACTTT. This translates into CASERRPNSPLHF.

This chain connects TRBV6-7 to TRBJ2-7; 9 positions agree with TRBD1. TRBV6-7 is flagged as an ORF with uncertain function. The CDR3 spans 14 residues. After removal of 7 bases from V and 4 bases from J, the junction contained 8 bases not matched to a gene. CDR3 residues: CASTCGQGNYEQYF. The CDR3 DNA is TGTGCCAGCACCTGTGGACAGGGGAATTACGAGCAGTACTTC.

The V gene is TRBV9, the J gene TRBJ2-3, with 9 bases identical to TRBD2. Germline CDR1 SGDLS, CDR2 YYNGEE. V shed 4 bases, J shed 0 bases, and the junction held 6 bases outside the gene matches. This CDR3 comprises 16 residues. The CDR3 loop is CASSTSGGFSTDTQYF. The DNA for the CDR3 is TGTGCCAGCAGCACGAGCGGGGGGTTTAGCACAGATACGCAGTATTTT.

The gene calls are TRBV5-1 and TRBJ1-6, with TRBD1 matching 8 bases. Trimming at V came to 3 bases and at J to 8 bases, leaving 7 bases not matched to a gene. This CDR3 has 15 residues. CDR1 is SGHRS, CDR2 YFSETQ, per germline. The CDR3 coding sequence is TGCGCCAGCAGCTCGCCGACAGGGGTTGATTCACCCCTCCACTTT. This sequence encodes CASSSPTGVDSPLHF.

The CDR3: CASSETSGASPLHF. CDR3 coding DNA: TGTGCCAGCAGCGAAACCTCAGGTGCTTCACCCCTCCACTTT. This chain uses TRBV28 with TRBJ1-6; no reliable D call. The CDR3 has 14 residues. The ends were cut back, 6 bases at V and 9 bases at J, with 15 bases in the middle. Germline-derived CDR1 and CDR2 are MDHEN and SYDVKM.